This T cell receptor beta chain was found in a study of T cells in Graves' hyperthyroidism and ophthalmopathy (dated by TCRdb to about 2019). Study-wide context: Peripheral blood was sampled at the time of initial diagnosis, prior to any treatment. To identify distinguishing TCR V-J signatures, a discovery cohort of about a hundred patients was used, comprising under 45 with Graves' ophthalmopathy and around 60 with stable Graves' hyperthyroidism. Prospective prediction of ophthalmopathy was tested in an independent validation cohort of about 19 hyperthyroidism patients and around 16 patients who later progressed to ophthalmopathy. The approximately 90 discovery patients were randomly split 7:3 into training and test sets. In more than five Graves' hyperthyroidism patients, the study also compared T-cell repertoires from thyroid tissue with T-cell repertoires from blood. Following sampling, methimazole starting at 30 mg daily was given to hyperthyroidism patients, and high-dose intravenous methylprednisolone was given to ophthalmopathy patients. TCR Vbeta CDR3 sequencing of some 140 peripheral blood samples (43 ophthalmopathy, about 80 hyperthyroidism and some 17 progressor patients) is reported in the paper. On the study overall, not on this receptor specifically: In validation, the model predicted progression to ophthalmopathy with just under 71% sensitivity and approximately 72% specificity, a median of about 6 months before onset. Most expanded thyroid clonotypes (frequency above 0.001) were also detected in blood, suggesting blood repertoires may reflect thyroid immune responses. No statistical method was used to set the sample size in advance, and investigators knew the group allocation. A 13 V-J signature model separated ophthalmopathy from stable hyperthyroidism, with approximately 87% sensitivity and roughly 81% specificity in cross-validation and 80%/75% in testing.

The TCR beta CDR3 regions were amplified from the RNA transcripts. The TCR CDR3 was subjected to a first round of RT-PCR using the HTBI primer set and the Qiagen OneStep RT-PCR kit. A second multiplex PCR round built the libraries, followed by size selection and purification. Libraries were sequenced paired-end with 100 bp reads on an Illumina HiSeq2000. In the paper's pipeline: SOAPnuke was used to process the raw data, throwing out any read that contained adapters or uncalled bases, had a mean Phred below 15, or lacked an exact constant-primer or identifier match. COPE v1.2.5 was used to merge high-quality paired reads, and clonotypes were defined as unique nucleotide sequences. MiTCR v1.1 was used to align clonotypes to the IMGT TRBV, TRBD and TRBJ reference segments. The analysis was restricted to V-J combinations with a frequency above 0.0001, which together covered roughly 99% of the repertoires. The TCS score was defined as the ratio of F50 (clonal expansion) to E x V (chaos), calculated using BLOSUM62-based TCRdist between CDR3 peptides within each V-J. Welch's t-statistics and random forest reduced fewer than 600 V-J features to 13, which were used in a naive Bayes classifier (R e1071). TCRdb trimmed the raw reads at Q25, called clones with MiXCR and kept productive beta chains. Every entry covers one CDR3 protein and lists the most common genes and DNA from its rows. It is TCRdb's table, rather than the study itself, that gives the V and J calls and clone size. The sample profile shows 160,000 or so distinct CDR3 sequences; about a tenth of them were found once. The ten top clones hold approximately 20% of the sample.

The CDR3 numbers 12 residues from cysteine through phenylalanine. The sequence is cut down to CDR3 DNA, 36 bases in frame from base 1. From the germline V gene (reference sequence), CDR1 is WNHNN and CDR2 is SYGVQD. V is clipped by 9 bases and J by 5 bases, and the sequence between their germline boundaries is 13 bases long. Hyperthyroidism patients were newly diagnosed, had a disease duration of under 2 months, and were aged 18 to 65 years. The study excluded patients with uncontrolled infections, other autoimmune diseases, pregnancy or lactation. Diagnoses were based on clinical symptoms, serum thyroxine and TRAb, thyroid ultrasound and orbital computed tomography. Blood from progressor patients was collected at the time of first diagnosis with hyperthyroidism, before any ophthalmopathy symptoms had appeared. PBMCs were isolated from approximately 10 ml of fresh peripheral blood by Ficoll-Paque density gradient centrifugation. Progressor patients were initially diagnosed with Graves' hyperthyroidism and developed ophthalmopathy during follow-up. Trizol reagent was used to extract total RNA, and RNA quality was then checked on an Agilent 2100 Bioanalyzer.

This clonotype was observed at least ten times. Its target antigen remains unknown. The record has no base qualities; no much larger clone is one base away. This TCR came from a woman between 18 and 29 years old with Graves' hyperthyroidism that later progressed to Graves' ophthalmopathy. The sequence joins TRBV10-1 to TRBJ2-5; tentative D gene TRBD2, with 6 bases matching. What was sequenced was blood. The DNA is as follows: TGCGCCAGTTTTCGGGAGAGGGAGACCCAGTACTTC. It codes for CASFRERETQYF.